The 22 T cell receptor beta chains below come from one sample, sequenced in a study of T cell responses to AZD1222 COVID-19 vaccine. The repertoire was sequenced with immunoSEQ multiplex PCR; TCRdb's copy has only in-frame clones and lacks some. The data contain some 130,000 clones, approximately 85% of them singletons. Sequencing was performed on peripheral blood, taken 28 days after the second dose of the MenACWY control vaccine. The receptors were gathered from an adult who received the MenACWY meningococcal vaccine as a control.

The gene calls are TRBV19 and TRBJ2-5, with D possibly TRBD1 on 6 matching bases. Looked up from germline, CDR1 is LNHDA and CDR2 is SQIVND (reference sequence). V was shortened by 3 bases and J by 7 bases, with 9 bases between the two germline ends. This CDR3 has 12 amino acids. CDR3 amino acids: CASSIIRGTQYF. For the CDR3, the DNA is TGTGCCAGTAGTATTATCAGGGGGACCCAGTACTTC.

The rearrangement links TRBV5-1 to TRBJ2-7, with TRBD2 matching over 9 bases. The CDR3 is 15 amino acids. V shed 0 bases, J shed 0 bases, and the junction held 1 base outside the gene matches. Germline V CDR1 and CDR2: SGHRS, YFSETQ. The DNA of the CDR3 is TGCGCCAGCAGCTTGGGGCGGGGGGGCTCCTACGAGCAGTACGTC. It specifies CASSLGRGGSYEQYV.

The chain links TRBV3-1 (or the pseudogene TRBV3-2) to TRBJ2-1; D possibly uses TRBD1 or TRBD2 (6 bases each). CDR3 size: 14 residues. Germline CDR1 and CDR2: LGHDT and YNNKEL (reference sequence). V was shortened by 2 bases and J by 2 bases, with 7 bases between the two germline ends. DNA of the CDR3: TGTGCCAGCAGCCAAAGGGGGGCCTACAATGAGCAGTTCTTC. Its protein is CASSQRGAYNEQFF.

J is TRBJ1-2 and V is TRBV28; D gene ambiguous. Trimming cost V 2 bases and J 4 bases, with 11 bases left between them. The length of the CDR3 is 14 residues. The germline V gene has CDR1 MDHEN and CDR2 SYDVKM. CDR3: CASSLAWRAYGYTF. CDR3 nucleotides: TGTGCCAGCAGTTTAGCGTGGAGGGCCTATGGCTACACCTTC.

V and J are TRBV4-1 and TRBJ2-1, with 8 nucleotides matching TRBD2. Germline trimming cut 0 bases from V and 5 bases from J; bases unmatched to any gene: 3. The CDR3 length is 15 residues. Germline V gives CDR1 MGHRA, CDR2 YSYEKL. The chain's CDR3 is CASSQEGTRDNEQFF. The CDR3 DNA reads TGCGCCAGCAGCCAAGAGGGGACTAGAGACAATGAGCAGTTCTTC.

This chain connects TRBV5-6 to TRBJ2-3; 8 bases align to TRBD1. Germline assignment: CDR1 SGHDT and CDR2 YYEEEE. Losses at the gene ends were 4 bases for V and 4 bases for J; bases not matched to a gene: 8. CDR3 length: 15 residues. The DNA of the CDR3 is TGTGCCAGCAGCCATCAGGGGGCGAGGGCAGATACGCAGTATTTT. Encoded protein: CASSHQGARADTQYF.

This sequence joins TRBV19 and TRBJ1-2; a weak D match, TRBD1 (6 bases). The germline V gene encodes CDR1 LNHDA and CDR2 SQIVND (reference sequence). The CDR3 totals 17 residues. Trimming removed 5 bases from V and 4 bases from J, with 23 bases in between. CDR3 bases: TGTGCCAGTAGTTCAACTGGGTCAGGGGCCACTATCTATGGCTACACCTTC. Encoded protein: CASSSTGSGATIYGYTF.

This chain connects TRBV19 to TRBJ1-1; 9 nucleotides align to TRBD1. In germline, CDR1 is LNHDA, CDR2 SQIVND (reference sequence). With V trimmed by 5 bases and J by 4 bases, 5 bases remained unmatched. This CDR3 region has 14 residues. CDR3 bases: TGTGCCAGTAGTCCAGACAGGGGGACCACTGAAGCTTTCTTT. It yields the protein CASSPDRGTTEAFF.

The chain combines TRBV7-9 with TRBJ1-2, with D perhaps TRBD1 (6 bases). V dropped 3 bases and J dropped 5 bases, with 10 bases sitting between them. The CDR3 spans 13 residues. The germline gives CDR1 SEHNR, CDR2 FQNEAQ (reference sequence). CDR3 region: CASSFGQPYGYTF. The CDR3 nucleotides are TGTGCCAGCAGCTTCGGACAGCCGTATGGCTACACCTTC.

The rearrangement joins TRBV5-1 to TRBJ1-1; TRBD1 matches at 7 bases. V trimming: 2 bases; J trimming: 7 bases; junction bases outside the gene matches: 8. Germline V CDR1 and CDR2: SGHRS, YFSETQ. This CDR3 is 14 amino acids long. DNA of the CDR3: TGCGCCAGCAGCTTCTTAAACCGGGACAGTGAAGCTTTCTTT. It translates to CASSFLNRDSEAFF.

This chain links TRBV7-2 with TRBJ1-4; possibly TRBD1 for D (6 bases). CDR3 length equals 14 residues. V shed 5 bases and J shed 4 bases, with 11 bases lying between them. Germline CDR1 SGHTA, CDR2 FQGNSA. CDR3 nucleotide sequence: TGTGCCAGCAGCCCGAGGGGGGGTAATGAAAAACTGTTTTTT. Its translation is CASSPRGGNEKLFF.

The chain couples TRBV28 to TRBJ1-3; perhaps TRBD1 as D (6 bases). V shed 8 bases and J shed 0 bases, with 17 bases lying between them. The CDR3 consists of 16 residues. The germline CDR1 and CDR2 sequences are MDHEN and SYDVKM. CDR3 protein: CASLPPGHRSGNTIYF. The CDR3 DNA reads TGTGCCAGCCTCCCTCCGGGACACCGCTCTGGAAACACCATATATTTT.

The chain couples TRBV7-8 to TRBJ2-7; 7 positions agree with TRBD1. Germline V gene lookup returns CDR1 SGHVS and CDR2 FQNEAQ. The V gene end was trimmed by 11 bases and the J gene end by 1 base; junction bases not matched to a gene: 8. The CDR3 is 13 amino acids. The CDR3 here is CAVGTVGSYEQYV. CDR3 coding DNA: TGTGCCGTAGGGACAGTAGGGTCCTACGAGCAGTACGTC.

This clone was seen once. The chain joins TRBV2 to TRBJ1-2; 7 nucleotides align to TRBD1. CDR1 and CDR2 (germline): SNHLY, FYNNEI. The ends lost 6 bases at V and 4 bases at J; junction bases unmatched: 2. The CDR3 contains 12 residues. The CDR3 nucleotides are TGTGCCAGCAGCGGGACAGTCTATGGCTACACCTTC. This translates into CASSGTVYGYTF. Full variable domain (missing parts from reference TRBV2 and TRBJ1-2): EPEVTQTPSHQVTQMGQEVILRCVPISNHLYFYWYRQILGQKVEFLVSFYNNEISEKSEIFDDQFSVERPDGSNFTLKIRSTKLEDSAMYFCASSGTVYGYTFGSGTRLTVV.

This rearrangement joins TRBV27 to TRBJ1-2, with 7 bases matching TRBD1. Germline values: CDR1 MNHEY, CDR2 SMNVEV (reference sequence). The junction had 2 bases not matched to a gene; V was cut back by 5 bases and J by 2 bases. This CDR3 comprises 13 residues. CDR3 loop: CASSLQGNYGYTF. In DNA form, the CDR3 reads TGTGCCAGCAGTCTACAGGGGAACTATGGCTACACCTTC.

The CDR3 bases are TGTGCCAGCAGCCCAAATACAGGGGGAATTACCGGGGAGCTGTTTTTT. Encoded protein: CASSPNTGGITGELFF. This chain joins TRBV3-1 (or the pseudogene TRBV3-2) and TRBJ2-2, with 8 nucleotides matching TRBD1. The CDR3 runs to 16 residues. With V trimmed by 4 bases and J by 5 bases, 9 bases remained unmatched. CDR1 LGHDT and CDR2 YNNKEL come from the germline V gene (reference sequence).

This chain joins TRBV6-1 and TRBJ2-7; 9 positions agree with TRBD1. CDR1 and CDR2 (germline): MNHNS, SASEGT. The V and J ends lost 2 bases and 3 bases, in that order; junction bases with no gene match: 2. CDR3 length: 14 residues. CDR3 DNA sequence: TGTGCCAGCAGTGAAACAGGGGGCATCTACGAGCAGTACGTC. As protein: CASSETGGIYEQYV.

The J gene is TRBJ2-4, the V gene TRBV29-1; D is possibly TRBD1 (6 bases). This CDR3 contains 15 residues. The V end was cut by 4 bases, the J end by 0 bases, with 13 bases between. The germline CDR1 and CDR2 sequences are SQVTM and ANQGSEA. CDR3 loop: CSVGHGRGAKNIQYF. DNA for the CDR3: TGCAGCGTTGGCCATGGCAGGGGAGCCAAAAACATTCAGTACTTC.

The chain uses TRBV3-1 (or the pseudogene TRBV3-2) and TRBJ1-1, with D perhaps TRBD1 (6 bases). The CDR3 contains 13 residues. V lost 4 bases to trimming and J lost 0 bases, with 6 bases between them. Germline assignment: CDR1 LGHDT and CDR2 YNNKEL (reference sequence). The CDR3 loop is CASSRDMNTEAFF. DNA of the CDR3: TGTGCCAGCAGCCGGGACATGAACACTGAAGCTTTCTTT.

The V gene is TRBV6-1, the J gene TRBJ1-4, with a tentative D call TRBD1 (6 bases). V gave up 0 bases and J gave up 13 bases, with 15 bases separating them. Per germline, CDR1 MNHNS and CDR2 SASEGT. The CDR3 loop spans 14 amino acids. For the CDR3, the DNA is TGTGCCAGCAGTGAAGCTCGAGAGGGGGGAGGACTGTTTTTT. Its translation: CASSEAREGGGLFF.

J is TRBJ2-3 and V is TRBV12-3 or TRBV12-4; tentative D call: TRBD2 (5 bases). The CDR3 spans 13 residues. V was trimmed by 5 bases and J by 6 bases, leaving 12 bases between them. This CDR3 reads CASSGGLGDTQYF. In DNA form, the CDR3 reads TGTGCCAGCAGTGGCGGACTTGGGGATACGCAGTATTTT.

Regarding this clone: The junction and the germline gene differ at one end; a read error may be behind it. The V gene is TRBV7-9, the J gene TRBJ2-5; D is unclear. This CDR3 is built from 14 residues. Germline V gene sequence: CDR1 SEHNR, CDR2 FQNEAQ (reference sequence). This CDR3 reads CASSLGQYHETQYF. DNA for the CDR3: TGTGCCAGCAGCTTAGGGCAGTACCACGAGACCCAGTACTTC.